Below, 3 T cell receptor beta chains from the same sample are listed, as sequenced in a study of T cell repertoires in cytomegalovirus infection. These receptors' targets are unknown. TCRdb redid the calling of the reads with MiXCR, one entry per CDR3 protein. In the table there are about 830,000 distinct CDR3 sequences, roughly 33% of which are singletons. The specimen was cultured CD8+ T cells from PBMCs, collected from culture after CMV antigen stimulation. The receptors come from a human donor in good health (CMV status not recorded). Some clones in this sample may be carry-over from other donors' samples.

The gene calls are TRBV2 and TRBJ2-7, with D possibly matching TRBD2 (5 bases). CDR1 and CDR2 from the germline V gene are SNHLY and FYNNEI. Trimming shortened V by 3 bases and J by 1 base, and 7 bases separated the two germline ends. The CDR3 length is 13 residues. As DNA, the CDR3 is TGTGCCAGCAGTGATGAGCGGTCCTACGAGCAGTACGTC. Translating it yields CASSDERSYEQYV.

The chain is built from TRBV6-5 and TRBJ1-2; D might be TRBD1 (5 bases). From germline, CDR1 is MNHEY and CDR2 SVGAGI. The CDR3 loop spans 14 amino acids. V was trimmed by 5 bases and J by 3 bases, leaving 13 bases between them. CDR3 DNA: TGTGCCAGCAGTAACCAGGGAGGTGACTATGGCTACACCTTC. It codes for CASSNQGGDYGYTF.

This clonotype was detected many times. The chain combines TRBV7-2 with TRBJ2-1, with 9 bases identical to TRBD2. Trimming at V came to 1 base and at J to 4 bases, leaving 5 bases not matched to a gene. CDR3 length: 16 amino acids. CDR1 and CDR2 from the germline V gene are SGHTA and FQGNSA. The DNA for the CDR3 is TGTGCCAGCAGCTTAGAGAGCGGGGGGCCGTACAATGAGCAGTTCTTC. Residues: CASSLESGGPYNEQFF.